This T cell receptor (beta chain) was identified during a study of T cell responses to AZD1222 COVID-19 vaccine. Study-level findings and limits: Repertoires were collected only later (after the peak T cell response had occurred).

Note on this clone: Its antigen is currently unknown.

Profiling relied on immunoSEQ multiplex PCR, and the TCRdb table lists in-frame clones only, not all of them. The table includes about 80,000 clones, 70% to 90% detected once. This material consisted of peripheral blood, taken 28 days after the second AZD1222 dose. The receptor's source is an adult who received the AZD1222 COVID-19 vaccine.

CDR3 DNA: TGTGCCATCAGTGCCCTAGTGGACGGTAACACTGAAGCTTTCTTT. Encoded protein: CAISALVDGNTEAFF. This chain connects TRBV10-3 to TRBJ1-1; D remains unclear. Trimming left V 4 bases short and J 2 bases short, with 14 bases between. CDR1 ENHRY and CDR2 SYGVKD come from the germline V gene. This CDR3 is built from 15 residues.